This TCR beta chain was observed in a study of T cell responses to AZD1222 COVID-19 vaccine. Notes on the study in general: An increase in Spike-specific TCR breadth and depth was observed after two AZD1222 doses. Regions left unmutated in variants are reportedly the target of nearly half of spike-specific TCRs. Only after the peak T cell response were repertoires sampled.

This clone was seen just once. Its antigen remains unknown. CDR1 SEHNR and CDR2 FQNEAQ come from the germline V gene (reference sequence). J lost 4 bases, V lost 1 base, and 6 bases had no gene match. The CDR3 extends over 15 amino acids. Libraries were prepared by immunoSEQ multiplex PCR; TCRdb keeps only in-frame clonotypes and omits some of them. The repertoire has 80,000 to 100,000 clones, around 88% of them found once; the top ten carry just under 7.5%. V usage is TRBV7-9 and J usage is TRBJ2-5, with 7 bases identical to TRBD1. The sequence was obtained from an adult in good health. Sequences were derived from peripheral blood, sampled on day 0 of AZD1222 vaccination. CDR3 coding DNA: TGTGCCAGCAGCTTAGGACAGGGTTACGGAGAGACCCAGTACTTC. Protein: CASSLGQGYGETQYF.